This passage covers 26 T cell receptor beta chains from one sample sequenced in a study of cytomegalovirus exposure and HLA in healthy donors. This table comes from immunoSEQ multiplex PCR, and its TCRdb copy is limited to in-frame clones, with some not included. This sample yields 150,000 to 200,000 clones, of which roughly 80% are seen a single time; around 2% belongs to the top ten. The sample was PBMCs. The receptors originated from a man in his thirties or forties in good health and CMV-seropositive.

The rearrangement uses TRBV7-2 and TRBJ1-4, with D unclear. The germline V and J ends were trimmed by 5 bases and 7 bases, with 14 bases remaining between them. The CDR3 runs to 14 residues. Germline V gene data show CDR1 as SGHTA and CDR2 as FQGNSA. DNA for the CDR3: TGTGCCAGCAGCCCAAGGTCCGAGGGTGAAAAACTGTTTTTT. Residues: CASSPRSEGEKLFF.

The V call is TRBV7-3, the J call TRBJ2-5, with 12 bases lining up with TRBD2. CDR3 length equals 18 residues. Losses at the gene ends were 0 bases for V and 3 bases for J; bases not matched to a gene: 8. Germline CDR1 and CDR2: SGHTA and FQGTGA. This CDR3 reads CASSLTASGGGREETQYF. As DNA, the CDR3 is TGTGCCAGCAGCTTAACGGCTAGCGGGGGGGGTAGGGAAGAGACCCAGTACTTC.

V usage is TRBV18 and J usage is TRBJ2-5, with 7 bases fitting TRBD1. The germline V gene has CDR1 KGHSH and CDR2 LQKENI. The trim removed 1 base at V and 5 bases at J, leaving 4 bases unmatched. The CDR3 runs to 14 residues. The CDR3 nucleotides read TGTGCCAGCTCACCACAGGGGGCCCGGGAGACCCAGTACTTC. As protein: CASSPQGARETQYF. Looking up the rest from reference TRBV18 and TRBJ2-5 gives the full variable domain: NAGVMQNPRHLVRRRGQEARLRCSPMKGHSHVYWYRQLPEEGLKFMVYLQKENIIDESGMPKERFSAEFPKEGPSILRIQQVVRGDSAAYFCASSPQGARETQYFGPGTRLLVL.

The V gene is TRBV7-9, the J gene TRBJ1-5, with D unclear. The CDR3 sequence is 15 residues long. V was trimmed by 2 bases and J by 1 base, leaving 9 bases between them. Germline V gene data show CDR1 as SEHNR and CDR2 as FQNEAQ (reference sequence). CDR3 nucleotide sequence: TGTGCCAGCAGCTTAAACGCGGCGAGCAATCAGCCCCAGCATTTT. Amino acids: CASSLNAASNQPQHF.

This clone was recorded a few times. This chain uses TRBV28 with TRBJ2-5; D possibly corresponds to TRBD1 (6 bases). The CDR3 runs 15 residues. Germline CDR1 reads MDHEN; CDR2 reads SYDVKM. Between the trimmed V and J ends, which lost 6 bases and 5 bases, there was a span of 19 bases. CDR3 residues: CASRSTLGAGETQYF. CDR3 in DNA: TGTGCCAGCAGATCTACCCTGGGGGCCGGGGAGACCCAGTACTTC.

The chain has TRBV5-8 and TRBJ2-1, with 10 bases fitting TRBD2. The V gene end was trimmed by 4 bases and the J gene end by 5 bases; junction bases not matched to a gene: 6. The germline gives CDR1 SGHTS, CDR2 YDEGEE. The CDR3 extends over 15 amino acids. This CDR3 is CASSPRTSGNNEQFF. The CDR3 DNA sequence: TGTGCCAGCAGCCCCAGGACTAGCGGAAACAATGAGCAGTTCTTC. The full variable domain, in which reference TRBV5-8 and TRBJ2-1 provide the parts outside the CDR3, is EAGVTQSPTHLIKTRGQQATLRCSPISGHTSVYWYQQALGLGLQFLLWYDEGEERNRGNFPPRFSGRQFPNYSSELNVNALELEDSALYLCASSPRTSGNNEQFFGPGTRLTVL.

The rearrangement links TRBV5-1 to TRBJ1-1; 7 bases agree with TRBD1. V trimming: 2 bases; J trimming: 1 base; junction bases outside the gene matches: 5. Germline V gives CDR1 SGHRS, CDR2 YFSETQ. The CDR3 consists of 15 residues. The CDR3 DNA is TGCGCCAGCAGCTTACAGGGGCCCGAGAACACTGAAGCTTTCTTT. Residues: CASSLQGPENTEAFF.

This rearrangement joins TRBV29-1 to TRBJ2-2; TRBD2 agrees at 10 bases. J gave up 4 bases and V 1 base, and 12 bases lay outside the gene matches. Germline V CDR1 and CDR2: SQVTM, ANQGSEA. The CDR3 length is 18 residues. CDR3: CSVEAPGSSGGRTGELFF. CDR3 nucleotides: TGCAGCGTTGAAGCCCCGGGGTCTAGCGGGGGACGCACCGGGGAGCTGTTTTTT.

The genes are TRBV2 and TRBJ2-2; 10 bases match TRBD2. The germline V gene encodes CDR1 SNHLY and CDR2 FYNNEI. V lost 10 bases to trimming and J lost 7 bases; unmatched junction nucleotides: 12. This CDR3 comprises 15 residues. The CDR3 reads CATAASGGAHGELFF. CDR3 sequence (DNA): TGTGCCACCGCGGCCAGCGGGGGGGCCCACGGGGAGCTGTTTTTT. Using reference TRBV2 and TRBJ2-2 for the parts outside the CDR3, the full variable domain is EPEVTQTPSHQVTQMGQEVILRCVPISNHLYFYWYRQILGQKVEFLVSFYNNEISEKSEIFDDQFSVERPDGSNFTLKIRSTKLEDSAMYFCATAASGGAHGELFFGEGSRLTVL.

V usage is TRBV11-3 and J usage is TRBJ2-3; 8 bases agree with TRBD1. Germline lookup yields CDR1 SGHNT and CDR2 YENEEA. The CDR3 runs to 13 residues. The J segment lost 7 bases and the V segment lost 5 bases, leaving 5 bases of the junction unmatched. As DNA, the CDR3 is TGTGCCAGCAGCGTAGGACAGGGTAATACGCAGTATTTT. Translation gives CASSVGQGNTQYF.

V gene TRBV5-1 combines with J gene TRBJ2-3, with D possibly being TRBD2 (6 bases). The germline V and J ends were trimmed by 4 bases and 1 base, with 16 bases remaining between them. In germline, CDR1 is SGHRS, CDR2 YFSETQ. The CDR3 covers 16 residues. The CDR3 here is CASSTGSGVGTDTQYF. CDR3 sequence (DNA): TGCGCCAGCAGCACCGGGTCGGGGGTTGGCACAGATACGCAGTATTTT.

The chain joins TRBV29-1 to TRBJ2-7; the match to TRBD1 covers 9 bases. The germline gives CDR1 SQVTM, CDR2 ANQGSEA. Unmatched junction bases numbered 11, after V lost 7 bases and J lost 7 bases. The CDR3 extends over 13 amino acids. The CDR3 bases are TGCAGCGCCGGGGGGACAGGGTTGGGGGAGCAGTACTTC. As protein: CSAGGTGLGEQYF.

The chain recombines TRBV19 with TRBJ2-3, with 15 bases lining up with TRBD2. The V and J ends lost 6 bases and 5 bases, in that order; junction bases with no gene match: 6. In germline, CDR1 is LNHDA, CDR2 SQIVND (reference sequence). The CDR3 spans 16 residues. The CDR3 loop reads CASSPGLAGGVDTQYF. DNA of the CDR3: TGTGCCAGTAGCCCAGGACTAGCGGGGGGGGTAGATACGCAGTATTTT.

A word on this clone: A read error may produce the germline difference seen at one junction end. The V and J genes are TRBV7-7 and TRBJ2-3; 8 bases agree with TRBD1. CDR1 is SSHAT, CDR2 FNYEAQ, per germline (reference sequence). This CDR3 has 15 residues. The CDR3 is CASSLGGQASDTQYF. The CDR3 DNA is TGTGCTAGCAGCTTAGGGGGACAGGCTTCAGATACGCAGTATTTT.

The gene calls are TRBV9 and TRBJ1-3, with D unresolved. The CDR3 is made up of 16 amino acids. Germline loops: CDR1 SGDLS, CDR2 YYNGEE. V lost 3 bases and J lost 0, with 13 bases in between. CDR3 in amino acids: CASSGPPASSGNTIYF. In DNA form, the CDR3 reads TGTGCCAGCAGCGGCCCTCCCGCGAGCTCTGGAAACACCATATATTTT. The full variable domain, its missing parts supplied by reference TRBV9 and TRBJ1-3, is DSGVTQTPKHLITATGQRVTLRCSPRSGDLSVYWYQQSLDQGLQFLIQYYNGEERAKGNILERFSAQQFPDLHSELNLSSLELGDSALYFCASSGPPASSGNTIYFGEGSWLTVV.

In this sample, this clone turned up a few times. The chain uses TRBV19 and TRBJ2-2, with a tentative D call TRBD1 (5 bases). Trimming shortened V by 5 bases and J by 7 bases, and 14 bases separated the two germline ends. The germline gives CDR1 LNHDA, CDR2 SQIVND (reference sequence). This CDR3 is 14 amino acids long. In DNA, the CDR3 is TGTGCCAGTAGTCCCCCAGGGCCCAGCGGGGAGCTGTTTTTT. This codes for CASSPPGPSGELFF.

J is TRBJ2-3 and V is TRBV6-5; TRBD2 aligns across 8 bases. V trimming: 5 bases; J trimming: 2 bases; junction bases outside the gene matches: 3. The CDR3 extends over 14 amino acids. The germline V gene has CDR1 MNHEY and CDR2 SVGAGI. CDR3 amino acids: CASSPRGDTDTQYF. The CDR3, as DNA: TGTGCCAGCAGTCCGCGGGGGGACACAGATACGCAGTATTTT.

DNA for the CDR3: TGTGCCAGCAGTGAGGTGCTCGGGAACAATCAGCCCCAGCATTTT. Protein sequence: CASSEVLGNNQPQHF. The J gene is TRBJ1-5, the V gene TRBV6-1, with D unclear. Trimming removed 3 bases from V and 3 bases from J, with 12 bases in between. Germline CDR1 MNHNS, CDR2 SASEGT. The CDR3 runs to 15 residues.

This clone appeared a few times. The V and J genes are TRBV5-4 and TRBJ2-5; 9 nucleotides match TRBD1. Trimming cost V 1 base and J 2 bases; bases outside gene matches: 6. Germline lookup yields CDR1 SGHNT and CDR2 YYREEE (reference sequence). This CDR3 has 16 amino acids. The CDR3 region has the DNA TGTGCCAGCAGCTTGACAGGGGGCGCCGATCAAGAGACCCAGTACTTC. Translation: CASSLTGGADQETQYF.

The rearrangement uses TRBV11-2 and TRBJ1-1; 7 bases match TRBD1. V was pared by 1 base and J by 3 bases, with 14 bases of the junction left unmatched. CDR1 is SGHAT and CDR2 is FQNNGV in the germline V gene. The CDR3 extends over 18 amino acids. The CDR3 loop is CASSLGSGQWQGDTEAFF. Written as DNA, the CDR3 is TGTGCCAGCAGCTTAGGGAGCGGGCAGTGGCAGGGGGACACTGAAGCTTTCTTT.

The CDR3: CASSTRNRGDEEKLFF. For the CDR3, the DNA is TGTGCCAGCAGCACCCGGAACAGGGGGGATGAGGAAAAACTGTTTTTT. The chain uses TRBV5-4 and TRBJ1-4; 8 positions agree with TRBD1. The CDR3 loop spans 16 amino acids. From germline, CDR1 is SGHNT and CDR2 YYREEE (reference sequence). Trimming removed 4 bases from V and 8 bases from J; junction bases left unmatched: 13.

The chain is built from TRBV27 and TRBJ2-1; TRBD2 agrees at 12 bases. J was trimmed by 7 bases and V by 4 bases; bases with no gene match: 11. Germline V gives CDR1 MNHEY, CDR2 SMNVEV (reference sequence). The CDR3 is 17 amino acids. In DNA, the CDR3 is TGTGCCAGCAGTTCCTTTTCACCTAGCGGGGGGGGTAATGAGCAGTTCTTC. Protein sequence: CASSSFSPSGGGNEQFF.

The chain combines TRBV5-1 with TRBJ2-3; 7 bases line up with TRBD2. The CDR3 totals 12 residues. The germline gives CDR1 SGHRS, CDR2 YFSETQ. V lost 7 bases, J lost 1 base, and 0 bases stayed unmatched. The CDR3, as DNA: TGCGCCAGCGGACTAGGCACAGATACGCAGTATTTT. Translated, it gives CASGLGTDTQYF.

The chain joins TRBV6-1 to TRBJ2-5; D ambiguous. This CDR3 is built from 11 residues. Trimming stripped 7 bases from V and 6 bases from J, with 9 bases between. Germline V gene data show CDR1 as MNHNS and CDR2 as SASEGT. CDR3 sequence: CASTSRQTQYF. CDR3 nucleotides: TGTGCCAGCACCTCGCGGCAGACCCAGTACTTC.

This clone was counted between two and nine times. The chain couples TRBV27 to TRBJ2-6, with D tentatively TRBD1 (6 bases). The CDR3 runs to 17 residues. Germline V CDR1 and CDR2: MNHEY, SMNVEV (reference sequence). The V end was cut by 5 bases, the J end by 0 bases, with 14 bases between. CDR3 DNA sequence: TGTGCCAGCAGTCCCCTGGACAGCAACTCTGGGGCCAACGTCCTGACTTTC. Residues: CASSPLDSNSGANVLTF.

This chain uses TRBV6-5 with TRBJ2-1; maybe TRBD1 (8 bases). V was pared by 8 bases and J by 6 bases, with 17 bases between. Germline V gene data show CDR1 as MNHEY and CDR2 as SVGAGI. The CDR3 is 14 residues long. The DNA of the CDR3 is TGTGCCAGCCGCCCCGGGGGGACAGGCAATGAGCAGTTCTTC. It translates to CASRPGGTGNEQFF.